The 7 T cell receptor beta chains in this list originate from one sample, sequenced in a study of siplizumab effects on memory and regulatory T cells. The assay was immunoSEQ multiplex PCR, and TCRdb's table has in-frame clones only and misses some. The sample has tens of thousands of clones, more than 85% seen once. Input material: CD8+ T cells sorted from blood. The receptors stem from a human donor in good health.

V gene TRBV27 combines with J gene TRBJ2-7; 9 bases are a match to TRBD1. CDR1 MNHEY and CDR2 SMNVEV come from the germline V gene (reference sequence). V lost 6 bases, J lost 6 bases, and 9 bases stayed unmatched. The CDR3 has 14 amino acids. CDR3 protein: CASRIGTGYIEQYF. Here the CDR3 DNA reads TGTGCCAGCAGGATCGGGACAGGGTATATCGAGCAGTACTTC.

This clone was counted once. The V call is TRBV28, the J call TRBJ1-1; no clear D. Germline CDR1 and CDR2: MDHEN and SYDVKM. The V and J ends lost 2 bases and 1 base respectively, with 8 bases between them. The CDR3 sequence is 14 residues long. The CDR3, as DNA: TGTGCCAGCAGTTTAACCGAAACGAACACTGAAGCTTTCTTT. Translating gives CASSLTETNTEAFF.

This chain connects TRBV7-8 to TRBJ1-1, with D maybe TRBD1 (5 bases). Looked up from germline, CDR1 is SGHVS and CDR2 is FQNEAQ. The CDR3 extends over 15 amino acids. With 1 base removed from V and 4 bases from J, the gap between germline ends came to 13 bases. The CDR3 region is CASSLGLGGGTEAFF. In DNA, the CDR3 is TGTGCCAGCAGCTTAGGTCTGGGTGGGGGCACTGAAGCTTTCTTT.

The genes are TRBV30 and TRBJ2-3, with D perhaps TRBD2 (5 bases). Germline V gene lookup returns CDR1 GTSNPN and CDR2 SVGIG (reference sequence). Trimming pared 4 bases from V and 1 base from J, leaving 15 bases between. The CDR3 is 15 residues long. Here the CDR3 DNA reads TGTGCCTGGACTGTAGCGAGAGTCGGCACAGATACGCAGTATTTT. It specifies CAWTVARVGTDTQYF.

The CDR3 loop is CASSPGQGGTETQYF. CDR3 nucleotides: TGTGCCAGCAGTCCGGGACAGGGGGGGACGGAGACCCAGTACTTC. The chain recombines TRBV28 with TRBJ2-5, with 11 bases identical to TRBD1. V shed 5 bases and J 5 bases; nucleotides not matched to a gene: 7. In germline, CDR1 is MDHEN, CDR2 SYDVKM. This CDR3 comprises 15 residues.

The chain carries TRBV19 and TRBJ1-2; D gene uncertain. Germline V gene lookup returns CDR1 LNHDA and CDR2 SQIVND (reference sequence). The CDR3 runs 14 residues. Trimming pared 7 bases from V and 4 bases from J, leaving 16 bases between. This CDR3 is CASKFRTSGYGYTF. The CDR3 DNA sequence: TGTGCCAGTAAGTTTCGGACCTCGGGCTATGGCTACACCTTC.

The J gene is TRBJ2-7, the V gene TRBV2, with a tentative D call TRBD1 (6 bases). V gave up 10 bases and J gave up 4 bases, with 20 bases separating them. CDR1 SNHLY and CDR2 FYNNEI come from the germline V gene. The CDR3 has 14 amino acids. The CDR3 is CATKAGTSQYEQYF. The CDR3 DNA reads TGTGCCACCAAGGCCGGGACAAGTCAATACGAGCAGTACTTC.